A selection of T cell receptor beta chains follows, all from one sample in a study of sequential checkpoint blockade in melanoma. The assay was immunoSEQ multiplex PCR, and TCRdb's table has in-frame clones only and misses some. The sample consists of 15,000 to 20,000 clones, 73% of them appearing once. The specimen was tumor tissue (inferred from file names), collected from a patient given nivolumab and ipilimumab in sequence. The source is a human donor with melanoma. CDR3s include the opening cysteine and the closing phenylalanine or tryptophan. D genes are given only for firm matches. Rows may omit the clone size; those that give it use once, few, many or a size class.

j_call,v_call,d_call,clone_size,cdr3_aa,cdr3_nt
TRBJ1-3,TRBV6-8,.,.,CASSYGGGNTIYF,TGTGCCAGCAGTTACGGCGGAGGAAACACCATATATTTT
TRBJ1-4,TRBV28,TRBD1,.,CASLTGRGKLFF,TGTGCCAGCCTGACAGGGCGCGGGAAACTGTTTTTT
TRBJ1-2,TRBV30,TRBD1,.,CAWSWTGGLNYGYTF,TGTGCCTGGAGTTGGACAGGGGGTTTAAACTATGGCTACACCTTC
TRBJ2-2,TRBV19,.,.,CASSMRQSTGELFF,TGTGCCAGTAGTATGCGGCAGTCCACCGGGGAGCTGTTTTTT
TRBJ2-1,TRBV10-2,TRBD2,.,CASSDSGTSGRAYNEQFF,TGCGCCAGCAGTGATTCCGGGACTAGCGGGAGGGCCTACAATGAGCAGTTCTTC
TRBJ1-4,TRBV19,TRBD1,.,CASSANLDRPSEKLFF,TGTGCCAGTAGTGCGAACCTGGACAGGCCTTCGGAAAAACTGTTTTTT
TRBJ1-3,TRBV6-8,.,.,CASAVSSSGNTIYF,TGTGCCAGCGCAGTTTCAAGCTCTGGAAACACCATATATTTT
TRBJ1-5,TRBV10-3,.,.,CATTQGYSNQPQHF,TGTGCCACCACCCAGGGATATAGCAATCAGCCCCAGCATTTT
TRBJ1-3,TRBV7-7,TRBD1,.,CASSHGQDGGNTIYF,TGTGCCAGCAGCCATGGACAGGACGGTGGAAACACCATATATTTT
TRBJ1-2,TRBV5-1,.,once,CASSLGRGAYGYTF,TGCGCCAGCAGCTTGGGTAGGGGGGCGTATGGCTACACCTTC
TRBJ2-1,TRBV19,TRBD2,.,CASLNPGTSGNEQFF,TGTGCCAGTCTCAACCCCGGGACTAGCGGCAATGAGCAGTTCTTC
TRBJ1-4,TRBV6-8,TRBD1,few,CASRLDRAREKLFF,TGTGCCAGCAGGCTGGACAGGGCGCGTGAAAAACTGTTTTTT
TRBJ1-6,TRBV15,TRBD1,once,CATSTPTGLGSPLHF,TGTGCCACCAGCACCCCGACAGGGTTGGGTTCACCCCTCCACTTT
TRBJ2-3,TRBV29-1,TRBD1,.,CSAAPQGADTQYF,TGCAGCGCCGCCCCCCAGGGGGCAGATACGCAGTATTTT
TRBJ1-6,TRBV6-1,.,.,CASSEAGTSSPLHF,TGTGCCAGCAGTGAAGCGGGCACCAGTTCACCCCTCCACTTT
TRBJ1-2,TRBV28,.,.,CASSDPGTGYTF,TGTGCCAGCAGTGACCCCGGGACTGGCTACACCTTC
TRBJ2-2,TRBV7-5,.,.,CASSSTYHRGELFF,TGTGCCAGCAGCTCGACTTATCACCGGGGGGAGCTGTTTTTT
TRBJ1-5,TRBV19,.,.,CASSMGSNQPQHF,TGTGCCAGTAGTATGGGCAGTAATCAGCCCCAGCATTTT
TRBJ2-7,TRBV5-1,TRBD1,.,CASSLAGTGLTYEQYF,TGCGCCAGCAGCTTGGCCGGGACAGGGTTGACCTACGAGCAGTACTTC
TRBJ1-3,TRBV29-1,.,.,CSVVVGNHHGNTIYF,TGCAGCGTTGTGGTAGGGAACCACCATGGAAACACCATATATTTT
TRBJ1-1,TRBV28,TRBD1,.,CASRDRPFLAFF,TGTGCCAGCCGGGACAGACCTTTTCTAGCTTTCTTT
TRBJ2-7,TRBV28,.,.,CASTPAGALGYEQYF,TGTGCCAGCACACCCGCGGGGGCTTTGGGGTACGAGCAGTACTTC
TRBJ1-1,TRBV29-1,.,.,CSVGSMNTEAFF,TGCAGCGTTGGCAGTATGAACACTGAAGCTTTCTTT
TRBJ2-5,TRBV29-1,.,.,CSVVTSGGETQYF,TGCAGCGTTGTTACATCTGGGGGGGAGACCCAGTACTTC
TRBJ1-2,TRBV28,.,few,CASSSGTKGYTF,TGTGCCAGCAGTTCGGGGACCAAGGGCTACACCTTC
TRBJ2-7,TRBV6-8,TRBD2,.,CASKSGTSDYEQYF,TGTGCCAGCAAATCCGGGACTAGCGACTACGAGCAGTACTTC
TRBJ2-3,TRBV18,TRBD2,.,CASSRDSGGSTDTQYF,TGTGCCAGCTCGAGGGATAGCGGGGGAAGCACAGATACGCAGTATTTT
TRBJ2-3,TRBV6-8,.,.,CASSADLPDIDTQYF,TGTGCCAGCAGTGCCGACTTACCCGATATAGATACGCAGTATTTT
TRBJ2-7,TRBV19,.,few,CASSARSYEQYF,TGTGCCAGTTCGGCGCGATCCTACGAGCAGTACTTC
TRBJ2-5,TRBV30,.,once,CAWSGGIREETQYF,TGTGCCTGGAGTGGCGGGATCAGGGAAGAGACCCAGTACTTC
TRBJ2-7,TRBV28,.,.,CASTSGPRDHEQYF,TGTGCCAGCACCTCCGGGCCCCGGGACCACGAGCAGTACTTC
TRBJ2-3,TRBV18,TRBD2,once,CASSPSGRTDTQYF,TGTGCCAGCTCACCATCCGGGAGGACAGATACGCAGTATTTT
TRBJ1-2,TRBV2,.,once,CASSPPASYGYTF,TGTGCCAGCAGCCCACCTGCGAGCTATGGCTACACCTTC
TRBJ1-5,TRBV19,.,.,CASSIDRLGNQPQHF,TGTGCCAGTAGTATAGATCGACTCGGGAATCAGCCCCAGCATTTT